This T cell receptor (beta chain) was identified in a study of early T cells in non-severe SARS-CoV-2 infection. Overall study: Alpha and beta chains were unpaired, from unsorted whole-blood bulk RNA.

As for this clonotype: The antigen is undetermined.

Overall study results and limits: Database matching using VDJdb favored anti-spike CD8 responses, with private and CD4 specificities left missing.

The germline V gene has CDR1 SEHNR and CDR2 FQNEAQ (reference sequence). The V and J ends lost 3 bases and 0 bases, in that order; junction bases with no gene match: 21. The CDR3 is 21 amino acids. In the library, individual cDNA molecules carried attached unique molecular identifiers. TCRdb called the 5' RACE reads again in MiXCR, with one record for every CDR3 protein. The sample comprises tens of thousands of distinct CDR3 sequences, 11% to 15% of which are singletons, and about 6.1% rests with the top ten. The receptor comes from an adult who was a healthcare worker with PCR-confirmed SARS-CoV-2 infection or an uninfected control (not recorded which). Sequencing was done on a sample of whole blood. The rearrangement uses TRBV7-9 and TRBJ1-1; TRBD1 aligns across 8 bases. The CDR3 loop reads CASSLIPALPGQAHMNTEAFF. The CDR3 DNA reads TGTGCCAGCAGCTTGATCCCCGCCCTTCCGGGACAGGCCCACATGAACACTGAAGCTTTCTTT.